Given below is one T cell receptor beta chain in context. This clonotype has only a few counts. Its recognized antigen is unknown. No base-level quality is on record; no much larger clone is a single base apart. The data derive from a study of tumor-infiltrating lymphocytes in glioblastoma multiforme (TCRdb year 2017). With regard to the full study: Whether intratumoral genomic heterogeneity fosters TIL diversity was tested through joint investigation of somatic mutations, TIL diversity and immune response activity.

The paper as a whole reports these results and caveats: T cells were not sorted into functional subsets, and such sorting was noted by the authors as a future improvement. Generalizability is limited because the TCR and somatic mutation analysis included only one glioblastoma patient. Because T cells carry unequal numbers of TCR transcripts, RNA-based TCR sequencing may distort clone frequencies.

A modified ARM-PCR protocol with multiple V-beta primers and a C-beta primer was used to build TCRB libraries from RNA via three nested multiplex PCR rounds. TCRB-specific cDNA was synthesized from around 0.5 ug total RNA with ProtoScript II Reverse Transcriptase and a C-beta primer. The description of the TCRB libraries did not mention any unique molecular identifiers. In the third PCR, barcodes and adapters were added over about 25 cycles using Deep VentR (exo-) polymerase, and bands of 250-500 bp were then gel purified. TCRB libraries were sequenced on an Illumina HiSeq 2500 with 250 bp paired-end reads. From the authors' description of their analysis: Reads were cleaned with Trimmomatic, merged with FLASH, assigned V, D and J segments with MiGEC, and analyzed with VDJtools. The Shannon-Wiener diversity index, calculated using VDJtools, was used to quantify repertoire diversity. TCRdb reanalyzed the raw reads on its own, using fastp at Q25 for trimming and MiXCR for clone calling, and kept in-frame beta chains. Rows are unified per CDR3 protein, each entry keeping the most common DNA and genes. TCRdb, not the original authors, processed these V and J calls. Within this sample are fewer than 40,000 distinct CDR3 sequences, with 50% to 75% of them counted one time only. The ten largest clonotypes hold around 35% of the sample.

The germline V gene sets CDR1 to MDHEN and CDR2 to SYDVKM. V was cut back by 6 bases and J by 6 bases, leaving a gap of 15 bases between them. The CDR3 holds 13 amino acids from the cysteine to the phenylalanine. Of all the DNA, just the CDR3 is kept, 39 bases in frame from base 1. For each of the nine to eleven tumor samples, the AllPrep DNA/RNA mini kit was used to purify genomic DNA and total RNA simultaneously. Every RNA sample had an OD 260/280 ratio above 1.9 and an RNA integrity number above 6.5. This clonotype was sampled from a male donor with glioblastoma. Sequencing input: brain tumor tissue. The receptor chain draws on TRBV28 and TRBJ2-7; the D gene identity is not certain. The CDR3 protein sequence reads: CASSNSEGGEQYF. DNA sequence: TGTGCCAGCAGCAATTCTGAAGGCGGCGAGCAGTACTTC.